The text below deals with one T cell receptor beta chain. Its cognate antigen is unknown. The data originate from a study of T cell responses to AZD1222 COVID-19 vaccine. Findings and limits, study-wide: There were repertoire samples only from the period after the peak T cell response. Baseline serology detected seropositivity in only a handful of AZD1222 recipients. Reports indicate that nearly half of spike-specific TCRs are directed at unmutated variant regions. Donor demographics were predominantly white British with a female majority; clonal diversity may be underestimated.

Clones were sequenced by immunoSEQ multiplex PCR, and TCRdb holds only the in-frame ones, with some missing. The sample includes more than 100,000 clones, around 90% of them seen just once. The CDR3 totals 15 residues. Germline V CDR1 and CDR2: ENHRY, SYGVKD. Trimming at V came to 4 bases and at J to 5 bases, leaving 8 bases not matched to a gene. The starting material was peripheral blood, obtained on day 0 of AZD1222 vaccination. The rearrangement uses TRBV10-3 and TRBJ2-5; TRBD2 aligns across 9 bases. This receptor was obtained from an adult in good health. CDR3 sequence (DNA): TGTGCCATCAGTGCTAAAGGACTAGCGACGGAGACCCAGTACTTC. Translation gives CAISAKGLATETQYF.